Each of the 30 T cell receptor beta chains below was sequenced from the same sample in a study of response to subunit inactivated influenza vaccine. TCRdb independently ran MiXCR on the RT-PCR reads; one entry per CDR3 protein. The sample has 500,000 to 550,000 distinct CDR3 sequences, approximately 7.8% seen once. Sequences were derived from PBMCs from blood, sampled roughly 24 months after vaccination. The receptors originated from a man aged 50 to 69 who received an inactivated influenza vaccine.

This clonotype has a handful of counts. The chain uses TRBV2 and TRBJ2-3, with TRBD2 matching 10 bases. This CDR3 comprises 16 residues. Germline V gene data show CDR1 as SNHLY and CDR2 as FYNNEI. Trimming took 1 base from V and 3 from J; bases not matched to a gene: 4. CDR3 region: CASSEDGLAATDTQYF. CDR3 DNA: TGTGCCAGCAGTGAAGATGGACTAGCGGCTACAGATACGCAGTATTTT.

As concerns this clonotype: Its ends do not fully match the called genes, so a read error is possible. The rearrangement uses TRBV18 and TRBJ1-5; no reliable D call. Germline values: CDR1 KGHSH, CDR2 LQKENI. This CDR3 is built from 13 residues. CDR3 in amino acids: CASSPDRYRPPHF. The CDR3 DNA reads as TGTGCCAGCTCACCAGACCGGTACCGTCCCCCGCATTTT.

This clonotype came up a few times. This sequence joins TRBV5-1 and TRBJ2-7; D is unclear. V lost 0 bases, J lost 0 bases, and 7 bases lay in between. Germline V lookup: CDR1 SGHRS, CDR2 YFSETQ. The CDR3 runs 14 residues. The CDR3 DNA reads TGCGCCAGCAGCTTGGCTTTTACCTCCTACGAGCAGTACTTC. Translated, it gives CASSLAFTSYEQYF.

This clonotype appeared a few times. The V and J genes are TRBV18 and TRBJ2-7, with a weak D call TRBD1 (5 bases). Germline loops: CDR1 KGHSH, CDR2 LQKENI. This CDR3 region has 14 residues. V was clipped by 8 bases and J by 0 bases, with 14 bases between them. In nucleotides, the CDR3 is TGTGCCAGCCAACTTGAACAGGACTCCTACGAGCAGTACTTC. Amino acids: CASQLEQDSYEQYF.

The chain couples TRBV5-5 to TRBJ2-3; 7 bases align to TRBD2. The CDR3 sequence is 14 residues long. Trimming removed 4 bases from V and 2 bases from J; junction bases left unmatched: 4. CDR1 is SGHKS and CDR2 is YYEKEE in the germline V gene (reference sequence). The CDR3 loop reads CASSGGRVTDTQYF. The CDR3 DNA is TGTGCCAGCAGCGGGGGGAGGGTCACAGATACGCAGTATTTT.

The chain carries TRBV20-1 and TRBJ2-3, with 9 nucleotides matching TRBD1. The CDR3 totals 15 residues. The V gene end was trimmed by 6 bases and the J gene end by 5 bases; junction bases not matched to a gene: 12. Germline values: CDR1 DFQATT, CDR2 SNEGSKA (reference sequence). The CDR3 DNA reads TGCAGTGCCGAGACGGGACAGGGCTTTTTAGATACGCAGTATTTT. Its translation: CSAETGQGFLDTQYF.

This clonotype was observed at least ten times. In DNA form, the CDR3 reads TGCAGTGCTAGACAGGCAGCGCTGAACACCGGGGAGCTGTTTTTT. Translated: CSARQAALNTGELFF. The chain combines TRBV20-1 with TRBJ2-2; no reliable D call. V gave up 2 bases and J gave up 1 base, with 11 bases separating them. Germline V gene sequence: CDR1 DFQATT, CDR2 SNEGSKA (reference sequence). The CDR3 sequence is 15 residues long.

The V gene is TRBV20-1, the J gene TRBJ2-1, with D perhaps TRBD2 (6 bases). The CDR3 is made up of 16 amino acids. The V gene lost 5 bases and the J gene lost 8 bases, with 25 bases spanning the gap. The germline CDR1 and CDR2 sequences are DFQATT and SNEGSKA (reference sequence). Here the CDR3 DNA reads TGCAGTGCTCGCCCTATAAGGAGACTAGAAATCTATGAGCAGTTCTTC. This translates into CSARPIRRLEIYEQFF.

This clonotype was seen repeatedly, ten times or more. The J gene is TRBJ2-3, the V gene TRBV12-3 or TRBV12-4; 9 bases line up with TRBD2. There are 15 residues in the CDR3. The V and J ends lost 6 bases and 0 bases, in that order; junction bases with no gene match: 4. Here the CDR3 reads CASRSGGLSTDTQYF. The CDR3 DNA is TGTGCCAGCAGGAGCGGGGGGCTCAGCACAGATACGCAGTATTTT.

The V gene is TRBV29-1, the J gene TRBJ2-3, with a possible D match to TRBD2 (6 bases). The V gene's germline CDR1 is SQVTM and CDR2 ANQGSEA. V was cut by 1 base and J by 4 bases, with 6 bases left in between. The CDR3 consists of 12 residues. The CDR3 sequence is CSVEGLADTQYF. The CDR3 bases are TGCAGCGTTGAAGGACTAGCAGATACGCAGTATTTT.

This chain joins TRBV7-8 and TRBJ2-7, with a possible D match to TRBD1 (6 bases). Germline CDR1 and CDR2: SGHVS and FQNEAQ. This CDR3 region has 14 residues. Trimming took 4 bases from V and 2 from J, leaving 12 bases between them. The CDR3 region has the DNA TGTGCCAGCAGCTCCGGACAGCTCGCCTACGAGCAGTACTTC. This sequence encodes CASSSGQLAYEQYF.

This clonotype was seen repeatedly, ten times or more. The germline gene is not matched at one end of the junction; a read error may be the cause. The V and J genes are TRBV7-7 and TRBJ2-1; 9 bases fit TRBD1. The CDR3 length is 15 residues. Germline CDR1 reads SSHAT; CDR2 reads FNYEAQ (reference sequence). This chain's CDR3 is CASSLDRGSVYEQFF. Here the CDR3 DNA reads TGTGCTAGCAGCTTAGACAGGGGGTCGGTCTATGAGCAGTTCTTC.

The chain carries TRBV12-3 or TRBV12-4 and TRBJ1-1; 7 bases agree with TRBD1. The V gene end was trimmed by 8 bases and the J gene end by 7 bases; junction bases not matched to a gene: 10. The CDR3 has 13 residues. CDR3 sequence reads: CASSEGRGLEAFF. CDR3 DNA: TGTGCCAGCTCGGAGGGTAGGGGGCTTGAAGCTTTCTTT.

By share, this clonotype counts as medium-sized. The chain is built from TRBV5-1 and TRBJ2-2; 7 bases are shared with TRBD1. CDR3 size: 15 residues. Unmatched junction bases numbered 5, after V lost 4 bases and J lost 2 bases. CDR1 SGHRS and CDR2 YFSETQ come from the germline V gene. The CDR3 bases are TGCGCCAGCAGCGTCGGGACAGTTAACACCGGGGAGCTGTTTTTT. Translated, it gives CASSVGTVNTGELFF.

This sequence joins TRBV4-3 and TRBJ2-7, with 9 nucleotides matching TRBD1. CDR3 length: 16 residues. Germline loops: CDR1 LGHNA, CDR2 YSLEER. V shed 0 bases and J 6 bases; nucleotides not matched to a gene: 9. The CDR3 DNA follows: TGCGCCAGCAGCCAAGATGGGGGACAGGGATTTCGCGAGCAGTACTTC. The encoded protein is CASSQDGGQGFREQYF.

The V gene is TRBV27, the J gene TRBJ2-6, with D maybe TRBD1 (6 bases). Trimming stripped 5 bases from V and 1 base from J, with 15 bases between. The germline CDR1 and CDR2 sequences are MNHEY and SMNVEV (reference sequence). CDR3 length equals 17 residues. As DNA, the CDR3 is TGTGCCAGCAGTCCGACGACAGGACGTTCTGGGGCCAACGTCCTGACTTTC. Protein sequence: CASSPTTGRSGANVLTF.

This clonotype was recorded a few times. CDR3 in DNA: TGCGCCAGCAGCTTGGATAGCGCATTGAACACTGAAGCTTTCTTT. Its protein is CASSLDSALNTEAFF. V is TRBV5-1 and J is TRBJ1-1; D uncertain. CDR3 length: 15 amino acids. The V end was cut by 0 bases, the J end by 0 bases, with 9 bases between. The germline CDR1 and CDR2 sequences are SGHRS and YFSETQ. Based on the CDR3 plus reference TRBV5-1 and TRBJ1-1, the full variable domain is KAGVTQTPRYLIKTRGQQVTLSCSPISGHRSVSWYQQTPGQGLQFLFEYFSETQRNKGNFPGRFSGRQFSNSRSEMNVSTLELGDSALYLCASSLDSALNTEAFFGQGTRLTVV.

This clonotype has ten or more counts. CDR3 coding DNA: TGTGCCACTATGTTAGGGGGCCGGACCAATGAGCAGTTCTTC. It specifies CATMLGGRTNEQFF. The chain carries TRBV10-3 and TRBJ2-1; TRBD1 matches at 7 bases. The CDR3 runs to 14 residues. Unmatched junction bases numbered 12, after V lost 10 bases and J lost 6 bases. Germline V CDR1 and CDR2: ENHRY, SYGVKD.

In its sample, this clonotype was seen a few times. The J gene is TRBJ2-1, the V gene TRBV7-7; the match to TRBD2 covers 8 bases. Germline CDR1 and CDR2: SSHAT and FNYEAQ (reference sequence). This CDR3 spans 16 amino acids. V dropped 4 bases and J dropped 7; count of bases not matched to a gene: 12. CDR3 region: CASSSKPGTSGNEQFF. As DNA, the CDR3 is TGTGCCAGCAGCTCCAAACCCGGGACTAGTGGGAATGAGCAGTTCTTC. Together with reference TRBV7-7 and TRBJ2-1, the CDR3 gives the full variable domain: GAGVSQSPRYKVTKRGQDVTLRCDPISSHATLYWYQQALGQGPEFLTYFNYEAQPDKSGLPSDRFSAERPEGSISTLTIQRTEQRDSAMYRCASSSKPGTSGNEQFFGPGTRLTVL.

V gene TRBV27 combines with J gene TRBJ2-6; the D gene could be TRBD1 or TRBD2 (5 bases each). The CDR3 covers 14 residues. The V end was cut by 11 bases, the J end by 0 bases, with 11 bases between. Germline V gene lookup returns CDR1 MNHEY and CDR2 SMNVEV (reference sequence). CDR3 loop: CAGTAGSGANVLTF. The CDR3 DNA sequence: TGTGCCGGGACCGCAGGCTCTGGGGCCAACGTCCTGACTTTC.

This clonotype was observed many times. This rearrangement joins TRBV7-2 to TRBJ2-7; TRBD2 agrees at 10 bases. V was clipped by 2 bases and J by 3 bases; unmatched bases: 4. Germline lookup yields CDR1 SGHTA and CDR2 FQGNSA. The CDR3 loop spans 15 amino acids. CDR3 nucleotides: TGTGCCAGCAGCTTAATGCCTAGCGGGGGCTACGAGCAGTACTTC. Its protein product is CASSLMPSGGYEQYF.

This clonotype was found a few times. CDR3 sequence (DNA): TGCAGCGTCGCACGAGGGGCCATGAACACCGGGGAGCTGTTTTTT. Protein sequence: CSVARGAMNTGELFF. This rearrangement joins TRBV29-1 to TRBJ2-2; D tentatively fits TRBD1 or TRBD2 (5 bases each). This CDR3 is 15 amino acids long. V was pared by 6 bases and J by 1 base, with 15 bases between. Looked up from germline, CDR1 is SQVTM and CDR2 is ANQGSEA.

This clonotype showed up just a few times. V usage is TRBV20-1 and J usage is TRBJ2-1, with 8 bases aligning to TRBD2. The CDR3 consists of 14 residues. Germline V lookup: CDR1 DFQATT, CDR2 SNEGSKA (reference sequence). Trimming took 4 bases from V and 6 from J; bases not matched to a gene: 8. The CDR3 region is CSATGLASGNEQFF. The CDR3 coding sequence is TGCAGTGCTACAGGACTAGCCTCGGGCAATGAGCAGTTCTTC.

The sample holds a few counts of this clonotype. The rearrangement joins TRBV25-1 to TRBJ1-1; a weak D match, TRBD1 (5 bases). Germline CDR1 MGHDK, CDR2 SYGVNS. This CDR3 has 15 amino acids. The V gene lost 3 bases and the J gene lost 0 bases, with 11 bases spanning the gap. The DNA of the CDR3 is TGTGCCAGCAGTGACCGGGGACGGATGAACACTGAAGCTTTCTTT. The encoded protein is CASSDRGRMNTEAFF.

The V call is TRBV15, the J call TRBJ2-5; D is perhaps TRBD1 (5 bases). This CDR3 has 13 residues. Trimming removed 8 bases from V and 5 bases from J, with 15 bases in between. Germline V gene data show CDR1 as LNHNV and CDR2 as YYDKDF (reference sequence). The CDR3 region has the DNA TGTGCCACCTCGCAGGGAATACGGGAGACCCAGTACTTC. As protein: CATSQGIRETQYF.

The CDR3 protein is CASRVPGWKLTGELFF. In nucleotides, the CDR3 is TGTGCCAGCAGGGTTCCAGGGTGGAAACTCACCGGGGAGCTGTTTTTT. J is TRBJ2-2 and V is TRBV11-2; D possibly corresponds to TRBD1 (5 bases). The CDR3 has 16 amino acids. Germline-derived CDR1 and CDR2 are SGHAT and FQNNGV. V was trimmed by 6 bases and J by 4 bases, leaving 18 bases between them.

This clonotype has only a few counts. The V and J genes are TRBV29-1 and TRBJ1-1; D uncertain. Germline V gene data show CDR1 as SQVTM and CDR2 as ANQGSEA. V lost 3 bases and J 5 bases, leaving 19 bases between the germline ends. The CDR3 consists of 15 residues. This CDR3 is CSVDDADPDVTEAFF. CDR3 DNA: TGCAGCGTTGATGACGCCGACCCTGACGTGACTGAAGCTTTCTTT.

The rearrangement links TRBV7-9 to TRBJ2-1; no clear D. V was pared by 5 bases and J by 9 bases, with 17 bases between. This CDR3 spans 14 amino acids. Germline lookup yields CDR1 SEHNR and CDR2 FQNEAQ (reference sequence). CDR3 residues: CASSLGRPEGEQFF. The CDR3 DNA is TGTGCCAGCAGCCTAGGTCGACCGGAAGGTGAGCAGTTCTTC.

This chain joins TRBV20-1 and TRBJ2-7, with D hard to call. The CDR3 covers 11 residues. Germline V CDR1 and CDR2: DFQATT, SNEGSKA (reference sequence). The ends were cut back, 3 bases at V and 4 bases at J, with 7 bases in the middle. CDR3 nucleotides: TGCAGTGCTAGTATTGGGTACGAGCAGTACTTC. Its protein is CSASIGYEQYF.

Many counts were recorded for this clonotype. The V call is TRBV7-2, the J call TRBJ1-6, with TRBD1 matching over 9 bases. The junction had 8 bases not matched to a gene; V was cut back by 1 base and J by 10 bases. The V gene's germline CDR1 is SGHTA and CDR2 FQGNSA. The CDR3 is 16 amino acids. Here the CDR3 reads CASSLDNGQGRSPLHF. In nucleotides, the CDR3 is TGTGCCAGCAGCTTAGACAACGGACAGGGGAGATCACCCCTCCACTTT. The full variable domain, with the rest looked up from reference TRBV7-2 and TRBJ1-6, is GAGVSQSPSNKVTEKGKDVELRCDPISGHTALYWYRQSLGQGLEFLIYFQGNSAPDKSGLPSDRFSAERTGGSVSTLTIQRTQQEDSAVYLCASSLDNGQGRSPLHFGNGTRLTVT.